The present TCR beta chain was sequenced within a study of T cell changes during pregnancy in multiple sclerosis (dated by TCRdb to between 2017 and 2020). Notes on the research overall: In women with multiple sclerosis, the researchers looked at how the T cell repertoire shifted as pregnancy progressed.

The protocol used for the library was the immunoSEQ multiplex PCR assay. In TCRdb, the immuneACCESS table is reduced to in-frame sequences with V and J assigned. These tables do not hold every clone; where another copy was compared, an unresolved V gene accounts for under half, and the others remain unexplained. In this sample the table shows around 70,000 clones, around nine tenths of which occur a single time. Approximately 2% of the sample is held by the ten biggest clonotypes. Of note for this clone: Its antigen is currently not known. Base qualities are missing; no much larger clone stands one base away.

CDR1 SGHTS and CDR2 YDEGEE were looked up in the germline V gene. Spanning cysteine to phenylalanine, the CDR3 consists of 14 amino acids. Only the CDR3 part of the read is kept: 42 bases, read in frame from the first base. At the junction V is shortened by 5 bases and J by 3 bases; bases outside the gene matches: 7. Material: peripheral blood, obtained in the second trimester of pregnancy. The sequence came from a female donor in good health, enrolled as a control in a pregnancy study. Recombination connected TRBV5-8 to TRBJ2-7; 8 central bases correspond to TRBD1. The nucleotide sequence reads TGTGCCAGCAGTACCGGACAGGGCAGCTACGAGCAGTACTTC. Its protein product is CASSTGQGSYEQYF.